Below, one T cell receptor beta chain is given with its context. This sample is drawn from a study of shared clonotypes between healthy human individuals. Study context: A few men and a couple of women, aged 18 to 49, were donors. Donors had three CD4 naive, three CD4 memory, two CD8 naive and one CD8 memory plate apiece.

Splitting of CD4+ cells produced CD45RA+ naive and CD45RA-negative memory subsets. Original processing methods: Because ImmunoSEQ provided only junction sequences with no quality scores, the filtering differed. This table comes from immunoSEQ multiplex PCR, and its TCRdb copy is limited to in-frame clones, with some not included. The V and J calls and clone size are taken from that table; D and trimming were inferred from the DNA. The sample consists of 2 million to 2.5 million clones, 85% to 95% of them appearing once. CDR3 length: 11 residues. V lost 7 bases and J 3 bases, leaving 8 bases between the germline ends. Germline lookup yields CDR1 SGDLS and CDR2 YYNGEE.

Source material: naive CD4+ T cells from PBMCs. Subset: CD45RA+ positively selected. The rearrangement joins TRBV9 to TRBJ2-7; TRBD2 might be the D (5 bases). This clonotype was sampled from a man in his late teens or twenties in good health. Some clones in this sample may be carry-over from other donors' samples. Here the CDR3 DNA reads TGTGCCAGCGGAGCGGACTACGAGCAGTACTTC. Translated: CASGADYEQYF.